There are many counts of the clone carrying this T cell receptor (beta chain). The antigen is unknown. This record comes from a study of T cells in Graves' hyperthyroidism and ophthalmopathy. Study-level background: The initial diagnosis was the point when peripheral blood was collected, ahead of any treatment. Findings and caveats of the study: Blood also contained most expanded thyroid clonotypes above 0.001. Model output signaled ophthalmopathy a median roughly six months ahead of onset.

Uncontrolled infection, other autoimmune disease, pregnancy or lactation disqualified patients from enrolment. Germline V gives CDR1 MNHNS, CDR2 SASEGT. V shed 3 bases and J 9 bases; nucleotides not matched to a gene: 3. The CDR3 has 12 amino acids. Amplified TCR beta CDR3 regions derived from RNA transcripts. Initially, a first-round RT-PCR of the TCR CDR3 employed the HTBI primer set. A single record per CDR3 protein comes from TCRdb applying MiXCR to the multiplex PCR reads. The sample records under 350,000 distinct CDR3 sequences, about 21% being singletons. The sequencing input was blood. This TCR was sampled from a woman aged 45-59 years with Graves' hyperthyroidism. J is TRBJ2-3 and V is TRBV6-1; 7 bases fit TRBD2. The CDR3 DNA reads as TGTGCCAGCAGTGATGAGGGACTAACGCAGTATTTT. Protein: CASSDEGLTQYF.